This T cell receptor beta chain emerged from a study of PD-L1 blockade in urothelial cancer. The sample's time point: peripheral blood 6 weeks after treatment start. The study collected 1 to 8 samples per patient, pretreatment and on-treatment. Germline V gene sequence: CDR1 MNHNY, CDR2 SVGAGI (reference sequence). The CDR3 sequence is 15 residues long. The V segment lost 2 bases and the J segment 3 bases; nucleotides outside the gene matches: 4. The assay was immunoSEQ multiplex PCR, and TCRdb's table has in-frame clones only and misses some. The top ten clones hold more than 1.5% of a sample with about 50,000 clones, approximately 86% of them seen once. This clone was detected only once.

The sample here was PBMCs, taken around atezolizumab (anti-PD-L1) treatment. The chain combines TRBV6-6 with TRBJ2-1, with 7 positions matching TRBD1. This receptor was taken from a man aged 50 to 60 with urothelial cancer. CDR3 sequence (DNA): TGTGCCAGCAGTTACGAGGGACAGAGCTACAATGAGCAGTTCTTC. It translates to CASSYEGQSYNEQFF.